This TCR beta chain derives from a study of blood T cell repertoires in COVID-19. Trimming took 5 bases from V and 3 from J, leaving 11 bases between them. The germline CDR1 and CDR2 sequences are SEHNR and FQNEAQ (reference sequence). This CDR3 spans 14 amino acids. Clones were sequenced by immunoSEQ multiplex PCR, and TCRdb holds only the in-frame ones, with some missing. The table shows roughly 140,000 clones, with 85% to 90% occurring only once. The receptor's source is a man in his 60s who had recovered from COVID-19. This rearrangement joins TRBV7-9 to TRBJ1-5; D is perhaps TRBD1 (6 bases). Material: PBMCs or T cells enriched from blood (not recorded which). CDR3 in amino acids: CASSATGFNQPQHF. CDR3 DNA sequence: TGTGCCAGCAGCGCCACAGGGTTCAATCAGCCCCAGCATTTT.